Included here is one TCR beta chain sequence, with context. Its specific antigen is unknown. Base qualities are not at hand, and no much larger clone is one base apart. High-throughput TCR beta sequencing profiled peripheral blood CD8+ and CD4+ T cells from healthy donors, Susac syndrome patients and multiple sclerosis patients. The Susac syndrome patients fulfilled recently defined diagnostic criteria for definite or probable disease. Bulk CD8+ and CD4+ T cells were purified magnetically by negative isolation, whereas CD8+ TEMRA cells were enriched by FACS. Blood was drawn into EDTA tubes, processed within 24 hours, and PBMCs were isolated by density gradient centrifugation. PBMCs destined for TCR sequencing were cryopreserved in liquid nitrogen and later thawed in a 37 °C water bath. Purity of sorted or isolated CD4+, CD8+ and CD8+ TEMRA cells was at least 90%. The sample comes from a study of CD8 T cells in Susac syndrome (dated by TCRdb to between 2018 and 2021). Background for the entire study: Among the sequenced Susac syndrome patients, over five had clinically active disease and roughly 8 were in clinical remission. At the time of blood withdrawal, Susac syndrome patients were either therapy-naive, taking corticosteroids (with some also receiving IVIg), or on IVIg alone. Repertoire sequencing was used to test whether CD8+ T cell activation and differentiation in Susac syndrome was antigen driven. Clonality of the CD8+ T cell repertoire was compared between about a dozen healthy donors, about 14 Susac syndrome patients and 15 or so multiple sclerosis patients. The full study reports these points: Sixteen and five Susac-specific public clones were found in the total CD8+ and CD8+ TEMRA repertoires, respectively. The study acknowledged that relatively few individuals were included in the TCR sequencing and HLA analysis. Clonal expansion was observed in Susac syndrome CD8+ repertoires, with the highest expansion in CD8+ TEMRA cells and greater expansion in clinically active than in remitting patients.

RNA was extracted using the RNeasy kit, and roughly 0.5 to 1 ug of the RNA was reverse transcribed with random hexamers. The immunoSEQ multiplex PCR assay, covering 54 Vbeta and 13 Jbeta segments, was used to amplify TCR beta CDR3 regions. PCR amplification bias was corrected by using a synthetic template baseline for primer optimization and computational correction. In the paper's pipeline: Reads were assigned to V, D and J genes according to IMGT and analyzed in immunoSEQ Analyzer, with only productive sequences retained. To calculate clonality, Shannon entropy was normalized by log2 of the number of productive unique sequences and then subtracted from one. For each patient and control, public and private clones were evaluated among the 100 most prevalent clones. Clones were defined as Susac-specific if absent from the healthy and MS cohorts, from around 1,000 published viral clones and from other ImmuneACCESS disease sequences. TCRdb reworked the public reads: Q25 trimming with fastp, MiXCR clone assembly, productive beta chains retained. Every distinct CDR3 protein forms one entry, paired with its most common genes and DNA. TCRdb, not the original authors, processed these V and J calls. This sample has roughly 80,000 distinct CDR3 sequences in its table, and roughly 95% of those were observed once. The top ten clones comprise 0.52% of the sample.

The germline V gene (reference sequence) yields LNHNV for CDR1 and YYDKDF for CDR2. The CDR3 numbers 13 residues from cysteine through phenylalanine. The read is trimmed to its CDR3 DNA, 39 bases read in frame from base 1. The trim is 8 bases for V and 5 bases for J, with a gap of 15 bases between the germline ends. Input material: CD8+ T cells from PBMCs. The origin of this receptor is a human donor with Susac syndrome. This chain joins TRBV15 to TRBJ1-1; possibly the D gene is TRBD1, per 5 matching bases. The CDR3 is CATGGAVGTEAFF. The DNA is as follows: TGTGCCACCGGTGGGGCAGTGGGTACTGAAGCTTTCTTT.